This TCR beta chain was profiled in a study of T cell responses to AZD1222 COVID-19 vaccine. About the research overall: Analyses pooled second doses at about 4 or about 12 weeks. Regarding the study as a whole: Epitopes outside B.1.351 and B.1.1.7 mutated regions reportedly drew nearly half of spike TCRs. Seropositive at baseline were only six AZD1222 recipients. The CD4 TCRs associated with vaccination extended across spike and predominated at 160-218 and 743-854.

With respect to this clone: What it binds is unknown.

Some clones are missing from TCRdb's copy, which holds only in-frame ones; the method was immunoSEQ multiplex PCR. The table includes 130,000 to 150,000 clones, approximately 90% detected once. CDR1 MNHEY and CDR2 SVGAGI come from the germline V gene. V dropped 8 bases and J dropped 5 bases, with 13 bases sitting between them. The CDR3 is 13 amino acids. The sequencing used peripheral blood, collected on day 0 of AZD1222 vaccination. J is TRBJ2-1 and V is TRBV6-5; D is unclear. This TCR derives from an adult in good health. The CDR3 bases are TGTGCCAGCGTTTTTCAGGATAACAATGAGCAGTTCTTC. This gives the protein CASVFQDNNEQFF.